The rows below give T cell receptor beta chains drawn from one sample of a study of shared clonotypes between healthy human individuals. The protocol was immunoSEQ multiplex PCR, while the TCRdb copy is restricted to in-frame clones and leaves out a portion. Among approximately 1.5 million clones listed, about 98.5% were seen once. Specimen: naive CD4+ T cells sorted from blood. These receptors were obtained from a man aged 25 to 40 in good health. Each CDR3 is given with its conserved first and last residue. The D gene is left open where the match is weak. Clone size is not always given. Where it is, it says once, few, many or a class for expanded clones.

D gene	V gene	J gene	clone size	CDR3 DNA	CDR3 protein
NA	TRBV27	TRBJ1-1	NA	TGTGCCAGCAGTTTAAAGTTTCGGGGAGGGGACACTGAAGCTTTCTTT	CASSLKFRGGDTEAFF
NA	TRBV5-6	TRBJ2-3	NA	TGTGCCAGCAGCTTGGTGAGGGCTAGGCCTTCCACAGATACGCAGTATTTT	CASSLVRARPSTDTQYF
NA	TRBV9	TRBJ2-7	NA	TGTGCCAGCAGCGTAGCGTCGGTGACCTACGAGCAGTACTTC	CASSVASVTYEQYF
TRBD2	TRBV18	TRBJ2-1	NA	TGTGCCAGCTCGGGACTAGCAGGGATAAGCGGGACTGAGCAGTTCTTC	CASSGLAGISGTEQFF
NA	TRBV7-2	TRBJ1-1	NA	TGTGCCAGCAGCCCCGGACACTCGAACACTGAAGCTTTCTTT	CASSPGHSNTEAFF
NA	TRBV9	TRBJ2-1	NA	TGTGCCAGCAGCGCCGGAGTGTCCTACAATGAGCAGTTCTTC	CASSAGVSYNEQFF
NA	TRBV9	TRBJ1-1	NA	TGTGCCAGCAGCGTCAGGGGAGGGAACACTGAAGCTTTCTTT	CASSVRGGNTEAFF
NA	TRBV28	TRBJ1-2	NA	TGTGCCAGCAGTTTTCCGGACGGATTTAACTATGGCTACACCTTC	CASSFPDGFNYGYTF
TRBD1	TRBV19	TRBJ1-5	NA	TGTGCCAGTATCCGGACAGGGGGCAAAGGCAATCAGCCCCAGCATTTT	CASIRTGGKGNQPQHF
NA	TRBV7-9	TRBJ2-1	NA	TGTGCCAGCAGCTCGACTAGATTCGGGCAGTTCTTC	CASSSTRFGQFF
TRBD1	TRBV5-1	TRBJ2-2	once	TGCGCCAGCAGCATAGGACAGGGGCCCGTCGGGGAGCTGTTTTTT	CASSIGQGPVGELFF
NA	TRBV6-5	TRBJ2-1	NA	TGTGCCAGCACGTGGTACAATGAGCAGTTCTTC	CASTWYNEQFF
TRBD2	TRBV6-5	TRBJ2-1	NA	TGTGCCAGCAGAGGACTAGCGGGGTACAATGAGCAGTTCTTC	CASRGLAGYNEQFF
TRBD2	TRBV5-4	TRBJ2-1	NA	TGTGCCAGCAGCCCGGGAAGGACTAGCGGGAGCCATGAGCAGTTCTTC	CASSPGRTSGSHEQFF
NA	TRBV5-1	TRBJ2-7	NA	TGCGCCAGCAGCGATCAGGGGCCCCCCTACGAGCAGTACTTC	CASSDQGPPYEQYF
TRBD1	TRBV18	TRBJ1-4	NA	TGTGCCAGCTCAGGACAGGCTAGTGAAAAACTGTTTTTT	CASSGQASEKLFF
TRBD2	TRBV5-1	TRBJ2-5	NA	TGCGCCAGCAAGAGCGGGAGCCTACAAGAGACCCAGTACTTC	CASKSGSLQETQYF
NA	TRBV6-6	TRBJ2-1	NA	TGTGCCAGCAGGGGTCGGGTGGGGGGCAATGAGCAGTTCTTC	CASRGRVGGNEQFF
NA	TRBV9	TRBJ2-1	NA	TGTGCCAGCAGCCCCAGGGGCGACTCCCACAATGAGCAGTTCTTC	CASSPRGDSHNEQFF
NA	TRBV9	TRBJ2-7	NA	TGTGCCAGCAGCGTAGCGGGGGACCCCACCTACGAGCAGTACTTC	CASSVAGDPTYEQYF
NA	TRBV6-1	TRBJ2-1	NA	TGTGCCAGCAGTGAGTTGGTTTCGGCCCACAATGAGCAGTTCTTC	CASSELVSAHNEQFF
NA	TRBV27	TRBJ2-7	NA	TGTGCCAGCAGTTTCGGGGGGCCTTCCTACGAGCAGTACTTC	CASSFGGPSYEQYF
TRBD2	TRBV7-9	TRBJ2-5	NA	TGTGCCAGCAGCCCCCCGACTAGCCTTTGGGAGACCCAGTACTTC	CASSPPTSLWETQYF
NA	TRBV29-1	TRBJ2-5	NA	TGCAGCGTCTCCGTAGGGCAGCAAGAGACCCAGTACTTC	CSVSVGQQETQYF
TRBD2	TRBV5-6	TRBJ2-7	NA	TGTGCCAGCAACCGAGGGACTACCTACGAGCAGTACTTC	CASNRGTTYEQYF
NA	TRBV7-6	TRBJ2-1	NA	TGTGCCAGCAGCTTAGGGTGGGGGTTCCCTTGGAATGAGCAGTTCTTC	CASSLGWGFPWNEQFF
TRBD1	TRBV28	TRBJ2-7	NA	TGTGCCAGCAGCCACCCCTTACAGGGGGGCGAGCAGTACTTC	CASSHPLQGGEQYF
NA	TRBV10-3	TRBJ2-2	NA	TGTGCCATCAGTGAGTCCCCGGGCACCGGGGAGCTGTTTTTT	CAISESPGTGELFF
TRBD1	TRBV6-1	TRBJ2-1	NA	TGTGCCAGCAGTGAGGGGACCGGGTGGGACAGTGGCGACAATGAGCAGTTCTTC	CASSEGTGWDSGDNEQFF
NA	TRBV18	TRBJ2-7	NA	TGTGCCAGCTCACCACCAAACAGCTACGAGCAGTACTTC	CASSPPNSYEQYF
TRBD2	TRBV7-9	TRBJ2-7	once	TGTGCCAGCACTCGGGGGGGACTAGCGGGAGGTTCCGACTACGAGCAGTACTTC	CASTRGGLAGGSDYEQYF
NA	TRBV5-1	TRBJ2-5	NA	TGCGCCAGCAGCTTGGAACCCACCGCGGAGACCCAGTACTTC	CASSLEPTAETQYF
NA	TRBV7-2	TRBJ1-5	NA	TGTGCCAGCAGCTCCGCTTTTAAGAATCAGCCCCAGCATTTT	CASSSAFKNQPQHF
TRBD1	TRBV27	TRBJ1-5	NA	TGTGCCAGCTCACCTTGGACAGGGGTCAGCAATCAGCCCCAGCATTTT	CASSPWTGVSNQPQHF
TRBD2	TRBV5-1	TRBJ2-1	NA	TGCGCCAGCAGCTTGGAACGGACTAGAGATGAGCAGTTCTTC	CASSLERTRDEQFF
TRBD2	TRBV7-9	TRBJ2-7	once	TGTGCCAGCAGCTTAGCCTCGGGGGGAATAGGTATCTACGAGCAGTACTTC	CASSLASGGIGIYEQYF
NA	TRBV6-5	TRBJ2-5	once	TGTGCCAGCAGACTCCAAGGGACCCAGTACTTC	CASRLQGTQYF
NA	TRBV7-9	TRBJ2-1	NA	TGTGCCGTACGATTACGGAACAATGAGCAGTTCTTC	CAVRLRNNEQFF
NA	TRBV3-1/TRBV3-2	TRBJ1-5	NA	TGTGCAGCGGGTCAGCCCCAGCATTTT	CAAGQPQHF
NA	TRBV27	TRBJ2-2	NA	TGTGCCAGCAGGAATGTTGTTCATGCCGGGGAGCTGTTTTTT	CASRNVVHAGELFF
TRBD1	TRBV9	TRBJ2-3	NA	TGTGCCAGCAGTGGGACAGGTATTAGCTCAGATACGCAGTATTTT	CASSGTGISSDTQYF
TRBD1	TRBV18	TRBJ2-7	NA	TGTGCCAGCTCACCCCTCGGGACAGGGGGCAAGGAGCAGTACTTC	CASSPLGTGGKEQYF
NA	TRBV28	TRBJ1-5	NA	TGTGCCAGCAGGTCAGGAGGGTCCAATCAGCCCCAGCATTTT	CASRSGGSNQPQHF
NA	TRBV9	TRBJ2-3	NA	TGTGCCAGCAGCGTCAGCAGGGACGGTCCAGATACGCAGTATTTT	CASSVSRDGPDTQYF
NA	TRBV7-8	TRBJ2-7	NA	TGTGCCAGCAGCGGGGGTGGGGCTCTTCGCTACGAGCAGTACTTC	CASSGGGALRYEQYF
TRBD1	TRBV18	TRBJ2-7	NA	TGTGCCAGCTCACCAACTGGACAGGGTTCTTCATCCTACGAGCAGTACTTC	CASSPTGQGSSSYEQYF
NA	TRBV7-2	TRBJ1-5	NA	TGTGCCAGCAGCTTCGGGCGGAGTCAGCCCCAGCATTTT	CASSFGRSQPQHF